The rows below give T cell receptor beta chains drawn from one sample of a study of blood T cell repertoires in COVID-19. Sequencing was performed with immunoSEQ multiplex PCR; in TCRdb, only in-frame clones are kept and a portion is missing. The table includes 40,000 to 60,000 clones, under 70% detected once. Sequencing input: peripheral blood. These receptors were collected from a woman in her sixties or seventies with acute or convalescent COVID-19. CDR3s include the opening cysteine and the closing phenylalanine or tryptophan. The D gene is left open where the match is weak. Some rows have no size entry. The others give once, few or many, or a class for an expanded clone.

>TRBV5-1|TRBJ2-5|.|few
CASSLDVGRETQYF
TGCGCCAGCAGCTTGGATGTGGGGCGGGAGACCCAGTACTTC
>TRBV19|TRBJ2-7|.|.
CASSINGGSYEQYF
TGTGCCAGTAGTATAAACGGAGGGAGCTACGAGCAGTACTTC
>TRBV5-1|TRBJ2-3|TRBD1|few
CASSLSGGKDTQYF
TGCGCCAGCAGCTTGTCAGGGGGCAAAGATACGCAGTATTTT
>TRBV19|TRBJ2-1|.|.
CASSIASGGYNEQFF
TGTGCCAGTAGTATAGCGAGCGGCGGATACAATGAGCAGTTCTTC
>TRBV7-6|TRBJ1-3|.|.
CASSLSALAAGNTIYF
TGTGCCAGCAGCTTATCGGCACTGGCGGCTGGAAACACCATATATTTT
>TRBV19|TRBJ2-5|TRBD2|few
CATLGRGQETQYF
TGTGCCACACTCGGGAGGGGCCAAGAGACCCAGTACTTC
>TRBV2|TRBJ1-1|.|.
CASSEQGSANTEAFF
TGTGCCAGCAGTGAGCAGGGATCGGCGAACACTGAAGCTTTCTTT
>TRBV6-5|TRBJ2-6|.|.
CASSPGGSGANVLTF
TGTGCCAGCAGTCCCGGGGGCTCTGGGGCCAACGTCCTGACTTTC
>TRBV9|TRBJ2-1|.|.
CASSLALNEQFF
TGTGCCAGCAGCTTAGCCCTGAATGAGCAGTTCTTC
>TRBV5-1|TRBJ2-1|.|.
CASSLVGGPNHEQFF
TGCGCCAGCAGCTTGGTGGGGGGTCCGAACCATGAGCAGTTCTTC
>TRBV5-1|TRBJ2-5|TRBD2|.
CASSPVTSGRGETQYF
TGCGCCAGCAGCCCGGTGACTAGCGGGAGAGGGGAGACCCAGTACTTC
>TRBV3-1/TRBV3-2|TRBJ2-7|.|.
CASSHYYQAGDEQYF
TGTGCCAGCAGCCATTACTACCAAGCTGGCGACGAGCAGTACTTC
>TRBV6-5|TRBJ1-2|TRBD1|.
CASSYSLGGPNYGYTF
TGTGCCAGCAGTTACTCGCTAGGGGGCCCGAACTATGGCTACACCTTC
>TRBV5-5|TRBJ2-5|.|.
CASSLDRETQYF
TGTGCCAGCAGCTTGGACAGGGAGACCCAGTACTTC
>TRBV10-3|TRBJ1-2|TRBD1|few
CAISESFRGRENTF
TGTGCCATCAGTGAGTCCTTCAGGGGGCGCGAGAACACCTTC
>TRBV12-3/TRBV12-4|TRBJ2-7|.|.
CAVGRGDEQYF
TGTGCCGTCGGGCGGGGCGACGAGCAGTACTTC
>TRBV7-8|TRBJ2-3|TRBD1|.
CASSQGVDTQYF
TGTGCCAGCAGCCAGGGGGTAGATACGCAGTATTTT
>TRBV3-1/TRBV3-2|TRBJ1-1|.|few
CASSQGSGITEAFF
TGTGCCAGCAGCCAAGGTTCGGGGATCACTGAAGCTTTCTTT
>TRBV6-5|TRBJ1-4|TRBD1|.
CASSLTGVTNEKLFF
TGTGCCAGCAGCCTCACAGGGGTTACTAATGAAAAACTGTTTTTT
>TRBV5-1|TRBJ2-2|.|.
CASNPIFRGNTGELFF
TGCGCCAGCAACCCCATATTTAGAGGGAACACCGGGGAGCTGTTTTTT
>TRBV14|TRBJ2-5|.|.
CASSQVGRGTETQYF
TGTGCCAGCAGCCAAGTCGGTAGGGGAACGGAGACCCAGTACTTC
>TRBV7-9|TRBJ1-2|.|few
CASSLAHSGLYGYTF
TGTGCCAGCAGCTTAGCGCATTCCGGACTCTATGGCTACACCTTC
>TRBV9|TRBJ2-2|.|.
CASSPGLGAGTGELFF
TGTGCCAGCAGCCCAGGGCTGGGGGCGGGCACCGGGGAGCTGTTTTTT
>TRBV9|TRBJ2-1|.|.
CASSRGSPLQGEQFF
TGTGCCAGCAGCCGGGGCAGCCCCCTACAGGGTGAGCAGTTCTTC
>TRBV28|TRBJ2-2|TRBD2|.
CASSGWGGRDTGELFF
TGTGCCAGCAGTGGTTGGGGGGGTCGGGACACCGGGGAGCTGTTTTTT
>TRBV9|TRBJ1-2|TRBD1|.
CASSVLQGAEGYTF
TGTGCCAGCAGCGTACTACAGGGGGCGGAAGGCTACACCTTC
>TRBV28|TRBJ2-6|TRBD2|.
CASLGLAGLAAGANVLTF
TGTGCCAGCTTAGGACTAGCGGGGCTCGCGGCTGGGGCCAACGTCCTGACTTTC
>TRBV12-2|TRBJ2-7|.|.
CASRLDGTSGSLKGEQYF
TGTGCAAGTCGCTTGGACGGGACTAGCGGGAGCCTGAAGGGAGAGCAGTACTTC
>TRBV24-1|TRBJ2-1|TRBD2|.
CATTNGNGGSPNEQFF
TGTGCCACCACCAATGGGAACGGGGGGAGTCCCAATGAGCAGTTCTTC
>TRBV18|TRBJ1-2|.|.
CASSVGDNYGYTF
TGTGCCAGCTCTGTGGGAGATAACTATGGCTACACCTTC
>TRBV5-1|TRBJ1-2|TRBD1|.
CASSLEGQGYGYTF
TGCGCCAGCAGCTTGGAGGGACAGGGCTATGGCTACACTTTC
>TRBV29-1|TRBJ1-3|.|.
CSVGIGSSGNTIYF
TGCAGCGTTGGGATAGGGAGCTCTGGAAACACCATATATTTT
>TRBV29-1|TRBJ2-3|TRBD1|.
CSAVGQKITDTQYF
TGCAGCGCCGTGGGACAGAAAATCACAGATACGCAGTATTTT
>TRBV27|TRBJ2-1|TRBD2|few
CASSSGPTSVDPNEQFF
TGTGCCAGCAGTTCCGGTCCAACTAGCGTAGACCCGAATGAGCAGTTCTTC
>TRBV6-2/TRBV6-3|TRBJ1-5|.|.
CASSYMRSQPQHF
TGTGCCAGCAGTTACATGCGTAGTCAGCCCCAGCATTTT
>TRBV5-1|TRBJ1-6|TRBD1|.
CASSPDREESPLHF
TGCGCCAGCAGCCCGGACAGGGAGGAATCACCCCTCCACTTT
>TRBV7-9|TRBJ2-7|.|.
CASSPDARVEQYF
TGTGCCAGCAGCCCCGACGCCAGGGTCGAGCAGTACTTC
>TRBV4-2|TRBJ2-7|TRBD2|.
CASSRTSGGAGEQYF
TGTGCCAGCAGCCGGACTAGCGGGGGGGCCGGCGAGCAGTACTTC
>TRBV7-3|TRBJ1-1|TRBD1|few
CASSFRDSNTEAFF
TGTGCCAGCAGCTTCCGGGACAGCAACACTGAAGCTTTCTTT
>TRBV2|TRBJ2-7|.|.
CASSYRGQLYEQYF
TGTGCCAGCAGCTACCGTGGACAGCTCTACGAGCAGTACTTC
>TRBV19|TRBJ1-1|TRBD1|.
CASSIQGGFGTEAFF
TGTGCCAGTAGTATCCAGGGGGGTTTTGGCACTGAAGCTTTCTTT
>TRBV5-4|TRBJ2-3|.|few
CAARRGETDTQYF
TGTGCCGCGCGGCGCGGGGAGACAGATACGCAGTATTTT
>TRBV11-2|TRBJ2-3|.|.
CASSPTGLGDTQYF
TGTGCCAGCAGCCCTACAGGGTTGGGAGATACGCAGTATTTT
>TRBV6-5|TRBJ1-1|TRBD1|.
CASSYQRQGGTEAFF
TGTGCCAGCAGTTACCAGAGACAGGGTGGAACTGAAGCTTTCTTT
>TRBV9|TRBJ2-5|.|.
CASSVGFSWETQYF
TGTGCCAGCAGCGTAGGGTTTAGCTGGGAGACCCAGTACTTC
>TRBV10-3|TRBJ1-1|TRBD1|once
CASRDREGTEAFF
TGTGCCAGCCGGGACAGGGAGGGGACTGAAGCTTTCTTT